This TCR beta chain was recorded in a study of primary melanoma T cells and metastatic recurrence (dated by TCRdb to the early 2020s). In the study overall: The cohort consisted of 200 or so primary melanomas of stage T2 to T4, each more than 1 mm thick. Whether patient outcome could be predicted by T-cell fraction and T-cell repertoire clonality in primary melanoma tumors was the question this study put to the test. Progression-free survival was the clinical outcome compared against the T-cell fraction measured by TCR beta sequencing. The sequencing-derived T-cell fraction was compared with histopathological grading of tumor-infiltrating lymphocytes. Overall study results and their limits: Progression-free survival was reportedly predicted by the tumor T-cell fraction independently of age, mitotic rate, ulceration and thickness. Regardless of nodal disease, mitotic rate or ulceration status, a T-cell fraction above 20% appeared to be protective. The authors presented an effective T-cell-mediated antitumor response in primary melanoma only as a suggestion and not as a demonstrated mechanism. Progression-free survival prediction was reportedly improved more by adding T-cell fraction to tumor thickness than by adding any other histopathological variable.

The primary melanoma of each patient had been surgically resected and was considered potentially curable but at risk of metastatic recurrence. For this clone: Its antigen remains unidentified. Base qualities are not at hand, and no much larger clone is one base apart.

Including cysteine and phenylalanine, the CDR3 has 14 amino acids. Only the CDR3 region is kept as DNA, spanning 42 bases read in frame from base 1. The library relied on the immunoSEQ multiplex PCR assay. Primary melanoma tumor tissue was subjected to high-throughput sequencing of the T-cell receptor beta chain. The study's processing was this. The repertoire analyses covered TCRB CDR3 sharing between samples and the distribution of insertions and deletions. A gradient-boosted model ranked the predictive value of the T-cell fraction against histopathological variables. TCRdb took this table from immuneACCESS and kept in-frame rearrangements with V and J called. Such tables lack part of the clones; where checked against another copy, unresolved V genes explain under half of the gap, and the rest is unexplained. V and J calls and clone size are those listed in that table; D and trimming were worked out from the DNA. For this sample the table gives fewer than 1,000 clones, of which 76% were detected only once. In total, the top ten clones hold around two fifths of the sample.

The chain links TRBV1 with TRBJ1-5; TRBD1, the table's D call, lacks a check against the DNA. TRBV1 is deemed a pseudogene. The sequenced sample was melanoma tumor tissue. The receptor was derived from a human donor with melanoma. Here is the DNA: TGCGCCAGTAGCCAAGATTACAGGGGACAGCCCCAGCATTTT. Translated, this is CASSQDYRGQPQHF.